The 17 T cell receptor beta chains below come from one sample, sequenced in a study of cytomegalovirus exposure and HLA in healthy donors. PCR employed 60 Vbeta and 13 Jbeta primers. Sequencing used immunoSEQ multiplex PCR; TCRdb keeps in-frame clones, though not all of them. The sample includes some 210,000 clones, around 83% of them seen just once. Material: PBMCs. All receptors come from a woman in her forties or fifties in good health and CMV-seropositive.

The chain has TRBV5-6 and TRBJ2-1; D is unclear. The germline V and J ends were trimmed by 1 base and 5 bases, with 7 bases remaining between them. The CDR3 length is 13 residues. Germline V gene data show CDR1 as SGHDT and CDR2 as YYEEEE. CDR3 protein: CASSLSPNNEQFF. The CDR3 bases are TGTGCCAGCAGCTTGTCGCCTAACAATGAGCAGTTCTTC.

The chain couples TRBV4-3 to TRBJ2-3, with a weak D call TRBD1 (5 bases). V shed 1 base and J shed 1 base, with 12 bases lying between them. Germline CDR1 LGHNA, CDR2 YSLEER. The CDR3 extends over 16 amino acids. The CDR3 DNA follows: TGCGCCAGCAGCCAAGGACAGAGAAGACGCACAGATACGCAGTATTTT. This translates into CASSQGQRRRTDTQYF.

In its sample, this clone was seen once. This chain links TRBV28 with TRBJ1-2, with TRBD1 matching over 7 bases. CDR1 and CDR2 (germline): MDHEN, SYDVKM. The CDR3 has 12 amino acids. J gave up 4 bases and V 6 bases, and 2 bases lay outside the gene matches. Here the CDR3 DNA reads TGTGCCAGCAGGGGACAGCTCTATGGCTACACCTTC. It translates to CASRGQLYGYTF.

The V call is TRBV30, the J call TRBJ1-1; 10 positions agree with TRBD1. This CDR3 has 13 amino acids. Per germline, CDR1 GTSNPN and CDR2 SVGIG (reference sequence). Trimming cost V 4 bases and J 5 bases; bases outside gene matches: 4. The CDR3 spells CAWTTGGRTEAFF. The DNA for the CDR3 is TGTGCCTGGACGACAGGGGGCCGAACTGAAGCTTTCTTT.

The rearrangement uses TRBV7-3 and TRBJ2-7; weak D call: TRBD1 (6 bases). The CDR3 totals 13 residues. V lost 2 bases, J lost 5 bases, and 10 bases lay in between. The germline CDR1 and CDR2 sequences are SGHTA and FQGTGA. DNA for the CDR3: TGTGCCAGCAGCTTATTATCAGGGGACGAGCAGTACTTC. Protein product: CASSLLSGDEQYF.

The V and J genes are TRBV5-1 and TRBJ2-5; 7 nucleotides agree with TRBD1. J gave up 1 base and V 4 bases, and 7 bases lay outside the gene matches. Germline lookup yields CDR1 SGHRS and CDR2 YFSETQ. The CDR3 has 15 residues. CDR3 amino acids: CASSPRDSSQETQYF. In DNA, the CDR3 is TGCGCCAGCAGCCCACGGGACAGTAGCCAAGAGACCCAGTACTTC.

The chain has TRBV30 and TRBJ1-2, with D unclear. This CDR3 is built from 12 residues. V was trimmed by 5 bases and J by 3 bases, leaving 10 bases between them. The germline gives CDR1 GTSNPN, CDR2 SVGIG (reference sequence). The CDR3 sequence is CAWRTFDYGYTF. The CDR3 nucleotides read TGTGCCTGGCGGACTTTCGACTATGGCTACACCTTC.

V and J are TRBV2 and TRBJ1-3; D gene ambiguous. V lost 6 bases, J lost 0 bases, and 12 bases lay in between. Germline V gene sequence: CDR1 SNHLY, CDR2 FYNNEI. The CDR3 has 15 residues. The CDR3 here is CASSERMSSGNTIYF. The CDR3 DNA is TGTGCCAGCAGCGAGAGGATGAGCTCTGGAAACACCATATATTTT.

V usage is TRBV6-5 and J usage is TRBJ2-2, with TRBD2 matching 7 bases. The trim removed 0 bases at V and 5 bases at J, leaving 3 bases unmatched. The CDR3 consists of 15 residues. The germline CDR1 and CDR2 sequences are MNHEY and SVGAGI. DNA of the CDR3: TGTGCCAGCAGTTACTCTGGGGGGGGGACCGGGGAGCTGTTTTTT. It codes for CASSYSGGGTGELFF.

The CDR3 spells CASSDRGSVTGELFF. CDR3 nucleotide sequence: TGTGCCAGCAGTGACAGGGGTTCGGTCACCGGGGAGCTGTTTTTT. This chain connects TRBV6-1 to TRBJ2-2; a possible D gene is TRBD1 (6 bases). CDR3 length: 15 residues. Germline V gene sequence: CDR1 MNHNS, CDR2 SASEGT. Deletions cut 3 bases from V and 4 bases from J, with 12 bases between.

This chain connects TRBV6-6 to TRBJ2-7; the D gene is possibly TRBD1 (5 bases). Trimming removed 2 bases at V and 3 bases at J, with 11 bases between. Germline assignment: CDR1 MNHNY and CDR2 SVGAGI (reference sequence). The CDR3 spans 14 residues. In DNA, the CDR3 is TGTGCCAGCAGTTACGGGGCCGAATTCTACGAGCAGTACTTC. It codes for CASSYGAEFYEQYF.

The J gene is TRBJ2-7, the V gene TRBV2; maybe TRBD1 (6 bases). Germline CDR1 and CDR2: SNHLY and FYNNEI. Between the trimmed V and J ends, which lost 8 bases and 2 bases, there was a span of 16 bases. This CDR3 is 14 amino acids long. CDR3 nucleotide sequence: TGTGCCAGCTCCTCCGGGACACCCACCTACGAGCAGTACTTC. Residues: CASSSGTPTYEQYF.

The chain couples TRBV29-1 to TRBJ1-1, with 7 bases that match TRBD1. J lost 5 bases, V lost 4 bases, and 7 bases had no gene match. CDR1 SQVTM and CDR2 ANQGSEA come from the germline V gene. The CDR3 is made up of 13 amino acids. In DNA form, the CDR3 reads TGCAGCGTTGCTACAGGGGTGGAGACTGAAGCTTTCTTT. This translates into CSVATGVETEAFF.

This chain connects TRBV6-6 to TRBJ2-7; D remains unclear. The V gene lost 0 bases and the J gene lost 0 bases, with 3 bases spanning the gap. The length of the CDR3 is 13 residues. Germline V gives CDR1 MNHNY, CDR2 SVGAGI (reference sequence). The CDR3 region has the DNA TGTGCCAGCAGTTACTCGAGCTCCTACGAGCAGTACTTC. Protein product: CASSYSSSYEQYF.

The chain employs TRBV7-2 and TRBJ2-7; tentative D call: TRBD1 (5 bases). V was shortened by 3 bases and J by 1 base, with 10 bases between the two germline ends. CDR3 length equals 14 residues. Germline assignment: CDR1 SGHTA and CDR2 FQGNSA. The DNA of the CDR3 is TGTGCCAGCAGCTTCGACAGCACGTCCTACGAGCAGTACTTC. Amino acids: CASSFDSTSYEQYF.

This chain uses TRBV18 with TRBJ1-5, with a possible D match to TRBD1 (5 bases). Trimming left V 3 bases short and J 1 base short, with 10 bases between. This CDR3 is built from 15 residues. Germline loops: CDR1 KGHSH, CDR2 LQKENI. CDR3 loop: CASSPGLRSNQPQHF. As DNA, the CDR3 is TGTGCCAGCTCACCGGGGCTGAGGAGCAATCAGCCCCAGCATTTT.

The V gene is TRBV2, the J gene TRBJ2-5, with TRBD2 matching 15 bases. After removal of 5 bases from V and 5 bases from J, the junction contained 3 bases not matched to a gene. This CDR3 has 15 residues. The V gene's germline CDR1 is SNHLY and CDR2 FYNNEI. The CDR3 sequence is CASSYGTSGGETQYF. CDR3 nucleotide sequence: TGTGCCAGCAGTTACGGGACTAGCGGGGGGGAGACCCAGTACTTC.